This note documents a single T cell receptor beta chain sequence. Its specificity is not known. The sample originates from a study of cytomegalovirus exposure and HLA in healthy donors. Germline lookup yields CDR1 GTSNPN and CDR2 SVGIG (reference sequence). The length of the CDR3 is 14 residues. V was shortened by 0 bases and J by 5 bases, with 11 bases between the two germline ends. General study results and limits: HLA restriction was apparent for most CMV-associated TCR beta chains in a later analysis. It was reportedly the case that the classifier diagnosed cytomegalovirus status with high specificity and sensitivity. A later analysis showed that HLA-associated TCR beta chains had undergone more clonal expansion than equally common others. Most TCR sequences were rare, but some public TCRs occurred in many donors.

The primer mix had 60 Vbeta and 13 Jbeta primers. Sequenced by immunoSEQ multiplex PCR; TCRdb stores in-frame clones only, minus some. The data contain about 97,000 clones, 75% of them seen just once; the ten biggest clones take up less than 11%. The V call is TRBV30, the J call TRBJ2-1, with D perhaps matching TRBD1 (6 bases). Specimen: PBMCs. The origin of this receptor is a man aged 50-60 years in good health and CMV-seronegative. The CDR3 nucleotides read TGTGCCTGGAGTGTTAAGTCAGGGGACAATGAGCAGTTCTTC. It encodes CAWSVKSGDNEQFF.